Following are 5 T cell receptor beta chains from one sample sequenced in a study of blood T cell repertoires in COVID-19. Sequenced by immunoSEQ multiplex PCR; TCRdb stores in-frame clones only, minus some. The sample contains about 270,000 clones, roughly 90% of which appear only once. The sample consisted of peripheral blood. These TCRs come from a woman between 65 and 79 years old with COVID-19, enrolled during active disease.

The chain is built from TRBV24-1 and TRBJ2-1; the D gene is possibly TRBD2 (5 bases). From germline, CDR1 is KGHDR and CDR2 SFDVKD. The V end was cut by 8 bases, the J end by 7 bases, with 17 bases between. The CDR3 is 14 amino acids. This chain's CDR3 is CATKLGLVINEQFF. The CDR3 bases are TGTGCCACCAAGCTAGGACTTGTAATAAATGAGCAGTTCTTC.

The chain employs TRBV6-5 and TRBJ2-1; TRBD2 aligns across 7 bases. The junction had 14 bases not matched to a gene; V was cut back by 6 bases and J by 9 bases. This CDR3 contains 15 residues. The germline V gene has CDR1 MNHEY and CDR2 SVGAGI. The CDR3 DNA is TGTGCCAGCAGCTCCATGCCCTTAACTAGCGTTGAGCAGTTCTTC. This gives the protein CASSSMPLTSVEQFF.

V and J are TRBV5-8 and TRBJ2-5; 9 bases fit TRBD2. The CDR3 contains 16 residues. The ends lost 3 bases at V and 2 bases at J; junction bases unmatched: 8. Per germline, CDR1 SGHTS and CDR2 YDEGEE. In DNA, the CDR3 is TGTGCCAGCAGCTCCGGATGGACTAGCGAGCAAGAGACCCAGTACTTC. Encoded protein: CASSSGWTSEQETQYF.

The chain is built from TRBV28 and TRBJ2-1, with 7 positions matching TRBD1. The CDR3 runs to 14 residues. Germline V lookup: CDR1 MDHEN, CDR2 SYDVKM. V lost 7 bases to trimming and J lost 0 bases; unmatched junction nucleotides: 3. CDR3 amino acids: CASNYRGSYNEQFF. The CDR3 DNA follows: TGTGCCAGCAACTACAGGGGCTCCTACAATGAGCAGTTCTTC.

J is TRBJ2-1 and V is TRBV7-2, with TRBD2 matching over 7 bases. Germline values: CDR1 SGHTA, CDR2 FQGNSA. The CDR3 is made up of 15 amino acids. Germline trimming cut 1 base from V and 4 bases from J; bases unmatched to any gene: 4. In DNA, the CDR3 is TGTGCCAGCAGCTTAGTAGCGGGCCCATACAATGAGCAGTTCTTC. As protein: CASSLVAGPYNEQFF.